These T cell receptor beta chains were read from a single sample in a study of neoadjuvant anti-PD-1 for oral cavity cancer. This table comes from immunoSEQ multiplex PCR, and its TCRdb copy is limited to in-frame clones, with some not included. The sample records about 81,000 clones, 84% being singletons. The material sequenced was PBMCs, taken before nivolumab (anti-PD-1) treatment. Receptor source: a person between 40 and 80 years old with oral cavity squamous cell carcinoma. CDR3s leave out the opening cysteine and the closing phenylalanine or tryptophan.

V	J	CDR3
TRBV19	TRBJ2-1	ASGRNEQF
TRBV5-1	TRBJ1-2	ASSRETGGDYGYT
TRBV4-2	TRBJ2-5	ASSRTARELQETQY
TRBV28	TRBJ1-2	ASSPGLNYGYT
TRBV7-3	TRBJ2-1	ASSSSSQGGTYNEQF
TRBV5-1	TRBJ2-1	ASSPAGTGPIKDEQF
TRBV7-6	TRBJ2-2	ASSLARSTGELF
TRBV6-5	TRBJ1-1	ASSRQRNTEAF
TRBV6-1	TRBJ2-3	ASRRDRATQY
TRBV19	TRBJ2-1	ASSSPFSGSLGEQF
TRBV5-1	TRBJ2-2	ASSLATGFGSGELF
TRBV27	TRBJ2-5	ASSFYRGQETQY
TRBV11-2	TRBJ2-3	ASSLENLAGVSDTQY
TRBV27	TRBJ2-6	ASSFQRSGANVLT
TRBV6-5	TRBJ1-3	ASSSADRASGNTIY
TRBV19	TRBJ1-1	ASSIDRKGEAF
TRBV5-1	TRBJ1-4	ASSLTTGVAAGEKLF
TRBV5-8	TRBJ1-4	ASSTGTGGANEKLF
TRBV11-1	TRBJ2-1	ASSLGLAGGFEQF
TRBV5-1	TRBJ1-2	ASSLETSGTYGYT
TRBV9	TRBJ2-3	ASSVAGLTDTQY
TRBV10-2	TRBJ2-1	ASSVARMEQF
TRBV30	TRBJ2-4	AWSGVLAKNIQY
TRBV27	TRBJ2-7	ASSFSASGIYEQY
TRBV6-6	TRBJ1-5	ASSSRQPRNQPQH
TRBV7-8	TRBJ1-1	ASSLGQSNTEAF
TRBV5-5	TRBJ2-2	ASSLEGMATGELF
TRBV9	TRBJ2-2	ASSPPGELF
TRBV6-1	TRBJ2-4	ASSENGLNIQY